This T cell receptor beta chain comes out of a study of post-analysis software for immune sequencing data. Findings of the study overall: TRBV5-6, TRBV5-1 and TRBV20-1 belonged to a set of roughly five TRBV segments that were more frequent in patients than controls.

V gave up 4 bases and J gave up 14 bases, with 18 bases separating them. The CDR3 is made up of 14 amino acids. Germline V lookup: CDR1 ENHRY, CDR2 SYGVKD. TCR beta cDNA libraries had unique molecular identifiers. TCRdb passed the PCR reads through MiXCR, listing each CDR3 protein once. The repertoire holds about 540,000 distinct CDR3 sequences, 34% seen once, with around 6.1% in the top ten. About this clonotype itself: What it binds is unknown.

V is TRBV10-3 and J is TRBJ1-6; tentative D call: TRBD1 (5 bases). Sequenced input: blood. The sequence was obtained from a girl between 2 and 17 years old with multiple sclerosis. The CDR3 sequence is CAISVDRVNSALHF. The CDR3 DNA reads TGTGCCATCAGTGTAGACAGAGTAAATTCGGCCCTCCACTTT.